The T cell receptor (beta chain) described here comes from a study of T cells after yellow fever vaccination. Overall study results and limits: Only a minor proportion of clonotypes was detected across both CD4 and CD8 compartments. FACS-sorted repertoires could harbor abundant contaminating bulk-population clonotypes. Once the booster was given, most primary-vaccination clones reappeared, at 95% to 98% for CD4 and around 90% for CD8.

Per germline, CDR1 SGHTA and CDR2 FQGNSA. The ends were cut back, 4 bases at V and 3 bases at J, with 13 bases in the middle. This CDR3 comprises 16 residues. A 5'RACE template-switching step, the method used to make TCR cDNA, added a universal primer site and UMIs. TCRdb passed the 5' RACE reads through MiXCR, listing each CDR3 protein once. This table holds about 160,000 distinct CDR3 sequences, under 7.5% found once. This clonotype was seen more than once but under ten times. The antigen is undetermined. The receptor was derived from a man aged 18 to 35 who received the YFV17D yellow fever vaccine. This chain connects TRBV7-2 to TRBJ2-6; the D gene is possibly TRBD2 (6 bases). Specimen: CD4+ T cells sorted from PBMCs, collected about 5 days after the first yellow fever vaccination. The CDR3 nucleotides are TGTGCCAGCAGCTCGGGACTCCACCTTGGGGCCAACGTCCTGACTTTC. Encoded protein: CASSSGLHLGANVLTF.